Presented here are 13 T cell receptor beta chains from one specimen sequenced in a study of blood T cell repertoires in COVID-19. TCRdb keeps only in-frame clones here, not all; method: immunoSEQ multiplex PCR. Of about 260,000 clones in the sample, around four fifths were seen once. The sequencing sample was made of PBMCs or T cells enriched from blood (not recorded which). The receptors originated from a man aged 30-40 years with acute COVID-19.

This clone was seen a handful of times. V and J are TRBV5-1 and TRBJ1-5, with TRBD1 matching 10 bases. After removal of 4 bases from V and 9 bases from J, the junction contained 7 bases not matched to a gene. The germline V gene has CDR1 SGHRS and CDR2 YFSETQ. CDR3 length: 14 residues. This chain's CDR3 is CASSTGQGRGPQHF. The CDR3 nucleotides read TGCGCCAGCAGCACGGGACAGGGGCGTGGGCCCCAGCATTTT.

The chain combines TRBV11-2 with TRBJ2-2; D is perhaps TRBD2 (5 bases). Deletions cut 0 bases from V and 7 bases from J, with 9 bases between. Germline-derived CDR1 and CDR2 are SGHAT and FQNNGV. CDR3 size: 14 residues. The CDR3 nucleotides are TGTGCCAGCAGCTTAGATCCCGGGGACGGGGAGCTGTTTTTT. Translated: CASSLDPGDGELFF. The variable domain in full, with the rest retrieved from reference TRBV11-2 and TRBJ2-2, is EAGVAQSPRYKIIEKRQSVAFWCNPISGHATLYWYQQILGQGPKLLIQFQNNGVVDDSQLPKDRFSAERLKGVDSTLKIQPAKLEDSAVYLCASSLDPGDGELFFGEGSRLTVL.

This sequence joins TRBV9 and TRBJ2-1, with 8 bases identical to TRBD2. This CDR3 is 17 amino acids long. V shed 4 bases, J shed 1 base, and the junction held 10 bases outside the gene matches. CDR1 SGDLS and CDR2 YYNGEE come from the germline V gene. As DNA, the CDR3 is TGTGCCAGCAGCCCCCGCAGCGGGAGAAGTTCCTACAATGAGCAGTTCTTC. It translates to CASSPRSGRSSYNEQFF.

On this clone itself: One end of the junction fails to match germline, which may point to a read error. The chain carries TRBV5-1 and TRBJ2-1; a possible D gene is TRBD2 (5 bases). Germline V gene sequence: CDR1 SGHRS, CDR2 YFSETQ. This CDR3 contains 17 residues. CDR3 loop: CASSLVLAPRGGNEQFF. CDR3 DNA: TGTGCCAGCAGCTTGGTGTTAGCGCCCAGAGGTGGCAATGAGCAGTTCTTC.

This chain uses TRBV5-4 with TRBJ2-2, with D possibly TRBD1 on 6 matching bases. V lost 3 bases, J lost 0 bases, and 24 bases lay in between. Per the germline V gene, CDR1 is SGHNT and CDR2 is YYREEE (reference sequence). The CDR3 is 20 residues long. The DNA of the CDR3 is TGTGCCAGCAGCTCCAGGGGTGGGACACATCTCCGCTCGAACACCGGGGAGCTGTTTTTT. This sequence encodes CASSSRGGTHLRSNTGELFF.

The chain employs TRBV6-5 and TRBJ1-4; no reliable D call. V was clipped by 5 bases and J by 5 bases, with 12 bases between them. This CDR3 has 14 residues. Germline CDR1 and CDR2: MNHEY and SVGAGI. This chain's CDR3 is CASSRQTENEKLFF. In DNA, the CDR3 is TGTGCCAGCAGTAGACAAACAGAGAATGAAAAACTGTTTTTT.

V usage is TRBV5-5 and J usage is TRBJ2-3, with 7 bases aligning to TRBD2. The CDR3 extends over 18 amino acids. V was clipped by 3 bases and J by 0 bases; unmatched bases: 13. CDR1 is SGHKS, CDR2 YYEKEE, per germline (reference sequence). CDR3 sequence: CASSSPRDYPQSTDTQYF. CDR3 in DNA: TGTGCCAGCAGCTCCCCCCGGGACTACCCTCAAAGCACAGATACGCAGTATTTT.

The chain has TRBV10-3 and TRBJ1-1, with 8 bases aligning to TRBD1. Germline V gives CDR1 ENHRY, CDR2 SYGVKD. The V gene end was trimmed by 10 bases and the J gene end by 2 bases; junction bases not matched to a gene: 6. CDR3 length equals 13 residues. Written as DNA, the CDR3 is TGTGCCACGCCATCAGGGGGCAACACTGAAGCTTTCTTT. Translated: CATPSGGNTEAFF.

This clone was recorded only once. This chain uses TRBV19 with TRBJ1-3; TRBD1 matches 9 bases. The CDR3 contains 15 residues. Unmatched junction bases numbered 9, after V lost 8 bases and J lost 4 bases. Germline CDR1 LNHDA, CDR2 SQIVND (reference sequence). CDR3 region: CASQPTGQGGNTIYF. CDR3 in DNA: TGTGCCAGTCAACCCACGGGACAGGGAGGAAACACCATATATTTT.

This chain connects TRBV7-6 to TRBJ2-5; the match to TRBD2 covers 8 bases. The junction had 8 bases not matched to a gene; V was cut back by 5 bases and J by 6 bases. Germline V gene data show CDR1 as SGHVS and CDR2 as FNYEAQ. This CDR3 spans 14 amino acids. Here the CDR3 DNA reads TGTGCCAGCAGCGGAGGAGCGGGAGTGCAGACCCAGTACTTC. As protein: CASSGGAGVQTQYF.

A single count supports this clone. V gene TRBV5-1 combines with J gene TRBJ1-1; TRBD1 is a possible D gene (5 bases). Germline V CDR1 and CDR2: SGHRS, YFSETQ. The CDR3 consists of 15 residues. Trimming took 5 bases from V and 5 from J, leaving 19 bases between them. The chain's CDR3 is CASRQNTGGKTEAFF. CDR3 bases: TGCGCCAGCAGGCAAAATACCGGGGGGAAGACTGAAGCTTTCTTT.

This clone was seen a single time. The rearrangement joins TRBV19 to TRBJ1-1; D not certain. The CDR3 has 13 residues. V was pared by 3 bases and J by 4 bases, with 9 bases between. The germline CDR1 and CDR2 sequences are LNHDA and SQIVND (reference sequence). CDR3 nucleotides: TGTGCCAGTAGTATGTCCGAGCGCACTGAAGCTTTCTTT. This encodes CASSMSERTEAFF.

The V call is TRBV7-2, the J call TRBJ2-4, with a weak D call TRBD2 (5 bases). Deletions cut 5 bases from V and 6 bases from J, with 11 bases between. CDR3 length equals 13 residues. The germline CDR1 and CDR2 sequences are SGHTA and FQGNSA. The CDR3 coding sequence is TGTGCCAGCAGCGGTATTCGGGGAAACATTCAGTACTTC. This gives the protein CASSGIRGNIQYF.